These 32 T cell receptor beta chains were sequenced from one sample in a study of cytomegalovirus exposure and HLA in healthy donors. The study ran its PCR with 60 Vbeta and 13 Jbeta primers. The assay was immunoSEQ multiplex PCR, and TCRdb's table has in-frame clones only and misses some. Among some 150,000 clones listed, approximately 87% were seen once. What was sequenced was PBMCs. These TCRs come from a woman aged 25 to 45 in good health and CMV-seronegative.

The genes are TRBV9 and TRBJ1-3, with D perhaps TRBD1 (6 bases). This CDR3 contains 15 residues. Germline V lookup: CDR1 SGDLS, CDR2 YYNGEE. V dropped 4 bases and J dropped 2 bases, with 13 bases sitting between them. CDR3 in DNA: TGTGCCAGCAGCCCAGGGGCAACAACTGGAAACACCATATATTTT. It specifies CASSPGATTGNTIYF.

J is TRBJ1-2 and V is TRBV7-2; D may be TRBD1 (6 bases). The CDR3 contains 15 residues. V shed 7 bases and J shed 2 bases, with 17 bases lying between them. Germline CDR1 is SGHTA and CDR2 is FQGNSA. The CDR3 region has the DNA TGTGCCAGCAACGGCCCCCCCACAGGGAACTATGGCTACACCTTC. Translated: CASNGPPTGNYGYTF. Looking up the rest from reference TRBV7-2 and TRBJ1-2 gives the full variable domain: GAGVSQSPSNKVTEKGKDVELRCDPISGHTALYWYRQSLGQGLEFLIYFQGNSAPDKSGLPSDRFSAERTGGSVSTLTIQRTQQEDSAVYLCASNGPPTGNYGYTFGSGTRLTVV.

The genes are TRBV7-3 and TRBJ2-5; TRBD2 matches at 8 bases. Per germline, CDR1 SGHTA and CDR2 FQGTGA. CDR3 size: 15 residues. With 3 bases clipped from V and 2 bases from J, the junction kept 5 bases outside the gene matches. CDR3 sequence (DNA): TGTGCCAGCAGCTTCAGCGGACTAGCTCAAGAGACCCAGTACTTC. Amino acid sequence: CASSFSGLAQETQYF.

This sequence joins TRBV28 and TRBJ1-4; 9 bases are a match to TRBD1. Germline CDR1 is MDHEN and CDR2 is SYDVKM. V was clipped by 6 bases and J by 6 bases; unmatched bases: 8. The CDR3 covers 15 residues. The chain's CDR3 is CASRRNDRGDEKLFF. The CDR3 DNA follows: TGTGCCAGCAGACGCAACGACAGGGGGGATGAAAAACTGTTTTTT.

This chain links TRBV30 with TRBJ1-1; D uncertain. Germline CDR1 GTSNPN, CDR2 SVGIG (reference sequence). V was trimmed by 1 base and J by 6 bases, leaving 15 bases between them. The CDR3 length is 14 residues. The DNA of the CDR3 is TGTGCCTGGAGTGAACTTGTTTTTGTGGCTGAAGCTTTCTTT. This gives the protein CAWSELVFVAEAFF.

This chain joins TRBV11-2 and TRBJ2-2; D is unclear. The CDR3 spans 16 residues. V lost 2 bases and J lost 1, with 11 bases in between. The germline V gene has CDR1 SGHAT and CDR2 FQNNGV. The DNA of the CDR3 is TGTGCCAGCAGCTTATGGGCTTTTGGGAACACCGGGGAGCTGTTTTTT. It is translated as CASSLWAFGNTGELFF. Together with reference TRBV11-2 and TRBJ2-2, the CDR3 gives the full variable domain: EAGVAQSPRYKIIEKRQSVAFWCNPISGHATLYWYQQILGQGPKLLIQFQNNGVVDDSQLPKDRFSAERLKGVDSTLKIQPAKLEDSAVYLCASSLWAFGNTGELFFGEGSRLTVL.

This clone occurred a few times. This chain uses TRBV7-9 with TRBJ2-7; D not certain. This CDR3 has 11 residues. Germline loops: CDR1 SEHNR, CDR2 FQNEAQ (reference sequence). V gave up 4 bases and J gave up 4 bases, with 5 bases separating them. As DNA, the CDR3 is TGTGCCAGCAGCTCCCAGTACGAGCAGTACTTC. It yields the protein CASSSQYEQYF.

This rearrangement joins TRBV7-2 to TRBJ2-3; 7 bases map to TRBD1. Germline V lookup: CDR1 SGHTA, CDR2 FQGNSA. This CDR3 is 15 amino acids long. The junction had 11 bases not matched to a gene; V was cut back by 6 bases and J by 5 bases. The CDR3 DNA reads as TGTGCCAGCAGGAGGGGGCCGCACTCCAAAGATACGCAGTATTTT. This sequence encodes CASRRGPHSKDTQYF.

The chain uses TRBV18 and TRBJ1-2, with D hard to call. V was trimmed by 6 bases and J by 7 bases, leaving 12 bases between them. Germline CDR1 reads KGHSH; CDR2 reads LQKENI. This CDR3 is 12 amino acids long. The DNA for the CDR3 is TGTGCCAGCTCTTACGAGTTCGGTGGCTACACCTTC. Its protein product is CASSYEFGGYTF.

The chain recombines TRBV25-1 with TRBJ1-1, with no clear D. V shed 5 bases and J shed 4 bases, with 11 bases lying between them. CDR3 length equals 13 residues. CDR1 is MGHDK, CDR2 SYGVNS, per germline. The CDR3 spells CASSRQRFTEAFF. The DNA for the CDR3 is TGTGCCAGCAGTCGGCAGCGATTCACTGAAGCTTTCTTT.

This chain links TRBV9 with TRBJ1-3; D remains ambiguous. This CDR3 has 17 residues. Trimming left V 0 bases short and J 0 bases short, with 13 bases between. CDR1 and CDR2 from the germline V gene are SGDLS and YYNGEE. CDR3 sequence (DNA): TGTGCCAGCAGCGTAGCCGGAGGGCAGGCCTCTGGAAACACCATATATTTT. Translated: CASSVAGGQASGNTIYF.

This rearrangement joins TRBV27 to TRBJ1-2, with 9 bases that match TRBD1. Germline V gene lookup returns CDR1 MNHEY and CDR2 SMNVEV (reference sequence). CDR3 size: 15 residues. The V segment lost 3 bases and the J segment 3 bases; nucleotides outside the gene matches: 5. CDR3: CASSLSGQGHYGYTF. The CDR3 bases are TGTGCCAGCAGTTTGTCGGGACAGGGCCACTATGGCTACACCTTC.

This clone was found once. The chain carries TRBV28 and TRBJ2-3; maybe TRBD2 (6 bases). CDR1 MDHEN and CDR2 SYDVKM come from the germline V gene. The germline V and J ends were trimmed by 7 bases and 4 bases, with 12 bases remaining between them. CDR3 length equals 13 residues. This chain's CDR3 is CASTESGADTQYF. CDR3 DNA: TGTGCCAGCACCGAATCGGGGGCAGATACGCAGTATTTT.

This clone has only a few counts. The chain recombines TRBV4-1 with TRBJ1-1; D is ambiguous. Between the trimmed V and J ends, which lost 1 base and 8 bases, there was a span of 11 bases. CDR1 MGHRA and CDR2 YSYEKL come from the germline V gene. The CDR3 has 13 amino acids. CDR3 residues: CASSQGQEAEAFF. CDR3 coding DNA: TGCGCCAGCAGCCAAGGGCAGGAAGCCGAAGCTTTCTTT.

CDR3 nucleotides: TGTGCCTGGGAGGGCCTCGGCGCGAGCGGCACTGAAGCTTTCTTT. Translation gives CAWEGLGASGTEAFF. This chain uses TRBV30 with TRBJ1-1; D remains ambiguous. Trimming took 5 bases from V and 4 from J, leaving 20 bases between them. This CDR3 has 15 residues. Germline V CDR1 and CDR2: GTSNPN, SVGIG (reference sequence). Drawing the rest from reference TRBV30 and TRBJ1-1, the complete variable domain is SQTIHQWPATLVQPVGSPLSLECTVEGTSNPNLYWYRQAAGRGLQLLFYSVGIGQISSEVPQNLSASRPQDRQFILSSKKLLLSDSGFYLCAWEGLGASGTEAFFGQGTRLTVV.

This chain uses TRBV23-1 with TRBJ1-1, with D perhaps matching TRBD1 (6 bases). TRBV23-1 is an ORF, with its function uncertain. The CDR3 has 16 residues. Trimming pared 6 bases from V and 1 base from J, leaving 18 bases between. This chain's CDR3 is CASRARGGERNTEAFF. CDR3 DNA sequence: TGCGCCAGCAGGGCCCGAGGGGGGGAGAGGAACACTGAAGCTTTCTTT.

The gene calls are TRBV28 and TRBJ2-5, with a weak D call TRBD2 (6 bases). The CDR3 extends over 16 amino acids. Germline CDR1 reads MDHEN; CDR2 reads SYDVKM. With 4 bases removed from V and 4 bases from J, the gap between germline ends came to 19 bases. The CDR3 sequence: CASSSPRRAGIETQYF. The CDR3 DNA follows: TGTGCCAGCAGTTCACCAAGGAGGGCCGGGATAGAGACCCAGTACTTC.

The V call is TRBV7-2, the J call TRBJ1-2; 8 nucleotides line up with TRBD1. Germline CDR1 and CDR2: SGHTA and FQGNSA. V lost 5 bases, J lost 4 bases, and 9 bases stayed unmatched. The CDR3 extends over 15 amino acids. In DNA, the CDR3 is TGTGCCAGCAGCCCCGTCGGACAGGGTATCTATGGCTACACCTTC. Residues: CASSPVGQGIYGYTF.

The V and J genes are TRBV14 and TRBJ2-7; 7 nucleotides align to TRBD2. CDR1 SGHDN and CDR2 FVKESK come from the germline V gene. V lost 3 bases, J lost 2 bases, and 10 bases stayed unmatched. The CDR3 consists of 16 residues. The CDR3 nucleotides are TGTGCCAGCAGCCAGGGAGGGGCCAATGGGGCCTACGAGCAGTACTTC. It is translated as CASSQGGANGAYEQYF.

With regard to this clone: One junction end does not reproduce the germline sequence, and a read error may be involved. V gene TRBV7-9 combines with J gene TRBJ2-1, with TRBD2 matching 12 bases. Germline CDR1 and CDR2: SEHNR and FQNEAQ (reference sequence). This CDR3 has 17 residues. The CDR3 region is CSSSLGLAGSSYNEQFF. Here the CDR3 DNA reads TGTTCCAGCAGCTTAGGACTAGCGGGGAGCTCCTACAATGAGCAGTTCTTC.

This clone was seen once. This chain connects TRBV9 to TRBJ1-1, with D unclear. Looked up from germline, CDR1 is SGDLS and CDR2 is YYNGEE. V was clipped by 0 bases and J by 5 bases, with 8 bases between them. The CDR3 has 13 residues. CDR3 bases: TGTGCCAGCAGCGTAGATCCCCGGACTGAAGCTTTCTTT. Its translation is CASSVDPRTEAFF.

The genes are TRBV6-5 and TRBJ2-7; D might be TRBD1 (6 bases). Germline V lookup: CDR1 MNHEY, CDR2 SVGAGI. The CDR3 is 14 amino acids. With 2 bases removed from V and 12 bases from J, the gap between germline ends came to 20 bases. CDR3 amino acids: CASSYGLGGGVTYF. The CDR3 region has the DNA TGTGCCAGCAGTTACGGGCTAGGGGGTGGGGTGACGTACTTC.

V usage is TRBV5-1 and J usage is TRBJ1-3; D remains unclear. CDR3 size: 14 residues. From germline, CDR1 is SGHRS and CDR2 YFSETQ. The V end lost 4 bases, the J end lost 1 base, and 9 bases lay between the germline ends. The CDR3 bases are TGCGCCAGCAGCATGGACGGGTCTGGAAACACCATATATTTT. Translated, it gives CASSMDGSGNTIYF.

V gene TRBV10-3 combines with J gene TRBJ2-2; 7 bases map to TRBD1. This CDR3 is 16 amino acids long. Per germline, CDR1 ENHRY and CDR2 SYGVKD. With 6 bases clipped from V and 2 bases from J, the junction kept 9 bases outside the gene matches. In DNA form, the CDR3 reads TGTGCCATCAGCCTTACAGGGGCGGCAAACACCGGGGAGCTGTTTTTT. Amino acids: CAISLTGAANTGELFF.

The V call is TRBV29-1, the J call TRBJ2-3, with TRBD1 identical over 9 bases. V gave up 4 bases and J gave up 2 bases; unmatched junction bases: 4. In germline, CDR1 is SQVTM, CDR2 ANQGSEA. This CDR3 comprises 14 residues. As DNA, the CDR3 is TGCAGCGTTGGAGACAGGGGGACCACAGATACGCAGTATTTT. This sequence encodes CSVGDRGTTDTQYF.

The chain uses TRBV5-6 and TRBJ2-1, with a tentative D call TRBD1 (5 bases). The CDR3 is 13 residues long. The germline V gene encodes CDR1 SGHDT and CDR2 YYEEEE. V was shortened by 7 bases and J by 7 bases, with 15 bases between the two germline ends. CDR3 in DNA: TGTGCCAGCGGCCCGATCACAGGAAATGAGCAGTTCTTC. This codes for CASGPITGNEQFF.

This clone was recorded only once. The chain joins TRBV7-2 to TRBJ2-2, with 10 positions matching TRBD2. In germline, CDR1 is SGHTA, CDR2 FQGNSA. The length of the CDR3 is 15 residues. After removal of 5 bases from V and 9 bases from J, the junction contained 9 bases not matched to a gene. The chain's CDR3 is CASSRERGGPRELFF. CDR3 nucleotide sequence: TGTGCCAGCAGCAGAGAGCGGGGGGGCCCGAGGGAGCTGTTTTTT.

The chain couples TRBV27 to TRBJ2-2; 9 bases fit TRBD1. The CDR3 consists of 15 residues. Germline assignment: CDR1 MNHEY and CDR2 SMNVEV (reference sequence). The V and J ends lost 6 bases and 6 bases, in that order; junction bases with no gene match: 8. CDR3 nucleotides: TGTGCCAGCAGGCTGGGACAGGGTTCCCCCGGGGAGCTGTTTTTT. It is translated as CASRLGQGSPGELFF.

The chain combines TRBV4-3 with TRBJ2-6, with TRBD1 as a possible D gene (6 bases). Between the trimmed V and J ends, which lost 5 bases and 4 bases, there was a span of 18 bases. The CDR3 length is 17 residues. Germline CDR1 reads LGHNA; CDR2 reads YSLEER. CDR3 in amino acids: CASSLGQGTPGANVLTF. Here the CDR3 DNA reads TGCGCCAGCAGCTTAGGGCAGGGGACGCCCGGGGCCAACGTCCTGACTTTC.

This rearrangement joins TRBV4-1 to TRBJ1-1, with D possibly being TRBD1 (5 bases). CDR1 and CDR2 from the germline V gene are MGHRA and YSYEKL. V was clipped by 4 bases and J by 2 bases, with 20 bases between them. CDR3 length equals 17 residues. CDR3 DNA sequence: TGCGCCAGCAGCCCCCTAGGTCTGCGGGGCCCTAACACTGAAGCTTTCTTT. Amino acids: CASSPLGLRGPNTEAFF.

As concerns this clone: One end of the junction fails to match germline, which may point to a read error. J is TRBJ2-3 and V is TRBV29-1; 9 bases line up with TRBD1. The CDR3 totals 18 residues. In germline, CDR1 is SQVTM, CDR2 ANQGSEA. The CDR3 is CSFEGLSSGQGVADTQYF. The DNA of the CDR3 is TGCAGCTTTGAGGGTCTTAGCTCGGGACAGGGCGTAGCAGATACGCAGTATTTT.

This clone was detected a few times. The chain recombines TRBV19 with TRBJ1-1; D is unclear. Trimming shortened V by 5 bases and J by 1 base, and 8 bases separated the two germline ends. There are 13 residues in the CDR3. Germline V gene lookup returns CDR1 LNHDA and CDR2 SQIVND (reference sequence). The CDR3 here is CASSPRQNTEAFF. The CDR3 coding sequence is TGTGCCAGTAGTCCCCGACAGAACACTGAAGCTTTCTTT.